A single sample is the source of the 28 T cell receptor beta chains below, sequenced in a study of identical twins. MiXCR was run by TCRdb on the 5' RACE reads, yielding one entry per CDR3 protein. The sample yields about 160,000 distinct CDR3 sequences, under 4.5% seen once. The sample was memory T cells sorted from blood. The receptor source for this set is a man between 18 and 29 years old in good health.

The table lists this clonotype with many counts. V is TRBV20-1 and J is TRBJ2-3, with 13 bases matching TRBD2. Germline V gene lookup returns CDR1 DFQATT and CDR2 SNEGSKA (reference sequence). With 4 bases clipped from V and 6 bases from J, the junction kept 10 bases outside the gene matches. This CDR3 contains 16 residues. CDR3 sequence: CSAITLAGGPGDTQYF. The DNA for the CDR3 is TGCAGTGCTATCACACTAGCGGGAGGGCCAGGTGATACGCAGTATTTT.

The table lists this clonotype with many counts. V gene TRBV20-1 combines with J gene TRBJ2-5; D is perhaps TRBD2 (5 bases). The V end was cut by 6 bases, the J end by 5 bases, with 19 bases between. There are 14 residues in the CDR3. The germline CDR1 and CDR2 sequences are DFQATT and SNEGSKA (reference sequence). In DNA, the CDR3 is TGCAGTGCCCAACCCGCCGGGGTATGGGAGACCCAGTACTTC. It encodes CSAQPAGVWETQYF.

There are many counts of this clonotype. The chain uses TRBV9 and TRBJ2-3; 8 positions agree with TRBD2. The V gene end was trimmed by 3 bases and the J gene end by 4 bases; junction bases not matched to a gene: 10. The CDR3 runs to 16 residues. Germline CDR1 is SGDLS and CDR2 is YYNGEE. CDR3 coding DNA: TGTGCCAGCAGCGGTTCAACTAGCGGAGGGGCAGATACGCAGTATTTT. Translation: CASSGSTSGGADTQYF.

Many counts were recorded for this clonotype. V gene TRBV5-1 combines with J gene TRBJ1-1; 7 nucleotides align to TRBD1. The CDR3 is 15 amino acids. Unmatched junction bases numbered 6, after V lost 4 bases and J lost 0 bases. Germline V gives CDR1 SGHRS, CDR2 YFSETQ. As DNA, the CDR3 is TGCGCCAGCAGCGCGGGACAGCTGATGAACACTGAAGCTTTCTTT. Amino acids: CASSAGQLMNTEAFF. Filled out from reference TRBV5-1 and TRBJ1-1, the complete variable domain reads KAGVTQTPRYLIKTRGQQVTLSCSPISGHRSVSWYQQTPGQGLQFLFEYFSETQRNKGNFPGRFSGRQFSNSRSEMNVSTLELGDSALYLCASSAGQLMNTEAFFGQGTRLTVV.

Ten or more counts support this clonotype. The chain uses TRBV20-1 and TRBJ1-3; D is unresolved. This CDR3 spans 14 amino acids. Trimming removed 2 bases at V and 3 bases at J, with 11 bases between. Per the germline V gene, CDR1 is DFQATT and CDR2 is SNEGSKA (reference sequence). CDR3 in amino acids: CSARIAGGGNTIYF. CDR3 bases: TGCAGTGCTAGAATTGCAGGAGGTGGAAACACCATATATTTT.

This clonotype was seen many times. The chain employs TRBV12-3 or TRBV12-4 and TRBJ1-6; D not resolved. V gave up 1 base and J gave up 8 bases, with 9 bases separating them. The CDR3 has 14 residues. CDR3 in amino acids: CASSLGRPHSPLHF. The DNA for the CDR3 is TGTGCCAGCAGTTTAGGACGGCCACATTCACCCCTCCACTTT.

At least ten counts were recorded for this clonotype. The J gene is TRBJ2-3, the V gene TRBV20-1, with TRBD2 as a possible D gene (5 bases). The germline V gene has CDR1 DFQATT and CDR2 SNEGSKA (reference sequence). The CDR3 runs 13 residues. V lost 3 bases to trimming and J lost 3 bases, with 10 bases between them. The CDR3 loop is CSASPSGTDTQYF. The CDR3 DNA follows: TGCAGTGCTAGCCCCTCGGGGACAGATACGCAGTATTTT.

The chain's CDR3 is CASSFTAGGADTQYF. CDR3 sequence (DNA): TGTGCCAGCAGCTTCACAGCGGGAGGGGCAGATACGCAGTATTTT. J is TRBJ2-3 and V is TRBV7-9, with TRBD2 matching over 10 bases. From germline, CDR1 is SEHNR and CDR2 FQNEAQ (reference sequence). J was trimmed by 4 bases and V by 3 bases; bases with no gene match: 4. The CDR3 sequence is 15 residues long.

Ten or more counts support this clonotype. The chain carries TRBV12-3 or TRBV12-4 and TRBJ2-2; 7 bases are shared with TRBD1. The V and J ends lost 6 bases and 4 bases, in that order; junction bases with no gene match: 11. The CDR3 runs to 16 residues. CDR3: CASRVRTGVVTGELFF. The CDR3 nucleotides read TGTGCCAGCAGGGTCCGGACAGGAGTGGTCACCGGGGAGCTGTTTTTT.

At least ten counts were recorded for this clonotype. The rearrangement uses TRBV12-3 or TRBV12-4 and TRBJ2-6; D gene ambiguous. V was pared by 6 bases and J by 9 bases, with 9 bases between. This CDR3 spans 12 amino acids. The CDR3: CASSPSGNVLTF. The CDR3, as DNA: TGTGCCAGCAGCCCATCCGGCAACGTCCTGACTTTC.

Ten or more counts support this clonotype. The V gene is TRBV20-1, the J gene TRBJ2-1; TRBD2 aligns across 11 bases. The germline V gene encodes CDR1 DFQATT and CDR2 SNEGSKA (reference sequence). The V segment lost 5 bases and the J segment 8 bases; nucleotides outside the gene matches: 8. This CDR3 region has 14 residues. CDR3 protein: CSAGGLAALDEQFF. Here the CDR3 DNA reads TGCAGTGCTGGGGGACTAGCGGCGTTGGATGAGCAGTTCTTC.

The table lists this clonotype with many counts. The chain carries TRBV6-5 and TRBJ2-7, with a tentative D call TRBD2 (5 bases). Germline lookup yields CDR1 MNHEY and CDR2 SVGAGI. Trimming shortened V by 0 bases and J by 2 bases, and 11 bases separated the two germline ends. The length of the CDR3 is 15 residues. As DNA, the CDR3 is TGTGCCAGCAGTTACTCGCGATCCGGGGCCTACGAGCAGTACTTC. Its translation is CASSYSRSGAYEQYF.

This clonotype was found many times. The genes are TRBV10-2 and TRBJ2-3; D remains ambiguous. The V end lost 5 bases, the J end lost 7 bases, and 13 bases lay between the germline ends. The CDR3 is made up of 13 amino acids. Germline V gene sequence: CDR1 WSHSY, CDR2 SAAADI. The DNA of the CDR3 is TGCGCCAGCAGTAGGACCGGGCCCCATACGCAGTATTTT. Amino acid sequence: CASSRTGPHTQYF.

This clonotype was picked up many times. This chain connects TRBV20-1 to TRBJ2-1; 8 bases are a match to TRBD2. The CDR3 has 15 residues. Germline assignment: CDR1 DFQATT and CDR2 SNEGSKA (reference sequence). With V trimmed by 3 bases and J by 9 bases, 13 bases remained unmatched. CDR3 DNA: TGCAGTGCTAGTGGGGGATTCGGGAGGGGTGGTGAGCAGTTCTTC. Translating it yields CSASGGFGRGGEQFF.

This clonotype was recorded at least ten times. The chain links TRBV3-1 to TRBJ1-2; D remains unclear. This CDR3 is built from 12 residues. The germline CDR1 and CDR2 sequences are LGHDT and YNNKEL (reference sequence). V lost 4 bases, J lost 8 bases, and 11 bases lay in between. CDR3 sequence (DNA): TGTGCCAGCAGCCCAACCTCGGGCGGCTACACCTTC. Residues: CASSPTSGGYTF.

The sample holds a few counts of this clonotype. CDR3 in amino acids: CASSLRPLGSDTQYF. CDR3 in DNA: TGTGCCAGCAGCTTAAGGCCTCTGGGATCGGATACGCAGTATTTT. This rearrangement joins TRBV7-8 to TRBJ2-3; D uncertain. The V end was cut by 2 bases, the J end by 6 bases, with 15 bases between. CDR3 length: 15 residues. Germline-derived CDR1 and CDR2 are SGHVS and FQNEAQ.

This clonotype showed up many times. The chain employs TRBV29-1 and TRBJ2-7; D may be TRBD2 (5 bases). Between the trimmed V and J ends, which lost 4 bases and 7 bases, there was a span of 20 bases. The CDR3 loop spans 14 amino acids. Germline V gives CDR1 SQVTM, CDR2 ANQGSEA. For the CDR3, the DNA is TGCAGCGTTGGAAGCCCTGGACGGACTCTTGAGCAGTACGTC. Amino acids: CSVGSPGRTLEQYV.

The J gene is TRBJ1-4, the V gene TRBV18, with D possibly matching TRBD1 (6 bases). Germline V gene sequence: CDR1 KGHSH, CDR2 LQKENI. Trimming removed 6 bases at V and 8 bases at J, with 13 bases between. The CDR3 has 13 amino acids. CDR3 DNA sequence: TGTGCCAGCTCGCGGAACAGGGACGAAAAACTGTTTTTT. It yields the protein CASSRNRDEKLFF. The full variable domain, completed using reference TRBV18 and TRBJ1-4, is NAGVMQNPRHLVRRRGQEARLRCSPMKGHSHVYWYRQLPEEGLKFMVYLQKENIIDESGMPKERFSAEFPKEGPSILRIQQVVRGDSAAYFCASSRNRDEKLFFGSGTQLSVL.

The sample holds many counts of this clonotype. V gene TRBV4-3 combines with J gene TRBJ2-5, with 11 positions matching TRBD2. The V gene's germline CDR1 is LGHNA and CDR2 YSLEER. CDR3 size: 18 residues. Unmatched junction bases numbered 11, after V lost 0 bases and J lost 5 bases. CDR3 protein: CASSQEGGSGRATETQYF. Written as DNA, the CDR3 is TGCGCCAGCAGCCAAGAAGGTGGTAGCGGGAGGGCTACCGAGACCCAGTACTTC.

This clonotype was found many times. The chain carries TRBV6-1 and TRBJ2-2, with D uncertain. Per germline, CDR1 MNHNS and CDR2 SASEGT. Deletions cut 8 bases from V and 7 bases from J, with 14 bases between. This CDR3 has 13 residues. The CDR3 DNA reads TGTGCCAGCTGGACGGACCGGCGCGGGGAGCTGTTTTTT. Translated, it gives CASWTDRRGELFF.

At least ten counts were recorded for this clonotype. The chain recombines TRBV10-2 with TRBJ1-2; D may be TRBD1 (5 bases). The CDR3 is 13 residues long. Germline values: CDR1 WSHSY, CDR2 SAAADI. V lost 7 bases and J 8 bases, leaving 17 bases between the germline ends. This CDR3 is CASTITGPYGYTF. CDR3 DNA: TGCGCCAGCACCATAACAGGTCCTTACGGCTACACCTTC.

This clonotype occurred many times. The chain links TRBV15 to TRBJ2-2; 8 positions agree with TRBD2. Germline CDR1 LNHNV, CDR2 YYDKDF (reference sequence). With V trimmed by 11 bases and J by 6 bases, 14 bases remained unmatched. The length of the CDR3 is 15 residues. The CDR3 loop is CASSTGGVGAGELFF. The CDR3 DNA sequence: TGTGCCTCGTCAACCGGGGGGGTAGGGGCCGGGGAGCTGTTTTTT.

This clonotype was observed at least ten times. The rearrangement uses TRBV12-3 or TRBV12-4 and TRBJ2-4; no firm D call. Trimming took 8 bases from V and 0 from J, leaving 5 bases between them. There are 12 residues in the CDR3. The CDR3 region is CASGLAKNIQYF. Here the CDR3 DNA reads TGTGCCAGCGGTCTAGCCAAAAACATTCAGTACTTC.

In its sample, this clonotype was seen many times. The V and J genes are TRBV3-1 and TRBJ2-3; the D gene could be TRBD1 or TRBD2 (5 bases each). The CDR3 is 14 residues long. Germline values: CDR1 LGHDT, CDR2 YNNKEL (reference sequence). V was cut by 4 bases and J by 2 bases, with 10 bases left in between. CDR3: CASSPRGTTDTQYF. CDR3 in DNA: TGTGCCAGCAGCCCGAGGGGCACCACAGATACGCAGTATTTT.

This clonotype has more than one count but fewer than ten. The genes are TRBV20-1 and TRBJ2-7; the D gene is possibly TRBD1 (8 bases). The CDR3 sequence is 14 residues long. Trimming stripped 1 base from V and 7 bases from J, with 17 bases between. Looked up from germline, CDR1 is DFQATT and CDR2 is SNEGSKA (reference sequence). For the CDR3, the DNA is TGCAGTGCTAGAGGACAGGGGAGGGTTAAAGAGCAGTACTTC. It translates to CSARGQGRVKEQYF.

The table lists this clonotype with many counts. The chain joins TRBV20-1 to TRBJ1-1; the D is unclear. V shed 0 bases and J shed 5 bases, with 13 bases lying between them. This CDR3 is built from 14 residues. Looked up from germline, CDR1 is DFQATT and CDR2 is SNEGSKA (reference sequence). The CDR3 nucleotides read TGCAGTGCTAGAGATGCCCGGGGAAGGACTGAAGCTTTCTTT. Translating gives CSARDARGRTEAFF.

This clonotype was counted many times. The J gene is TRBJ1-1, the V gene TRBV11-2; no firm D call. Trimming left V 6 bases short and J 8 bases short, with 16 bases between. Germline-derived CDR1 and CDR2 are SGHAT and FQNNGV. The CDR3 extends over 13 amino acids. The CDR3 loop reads CASRPLGRPEAFF. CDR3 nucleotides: TGTGCCAGCAGACCCCTCGGCAGACCGGAAGCTTTCTTT.

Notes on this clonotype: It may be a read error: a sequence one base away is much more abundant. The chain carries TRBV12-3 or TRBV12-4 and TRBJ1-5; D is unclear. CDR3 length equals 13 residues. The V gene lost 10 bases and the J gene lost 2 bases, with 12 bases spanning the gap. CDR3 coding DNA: TGTGCCATTTCAGGCGGTGGCAATCAGCCCCAGCATTTT. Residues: CAISGGGNQPQHF.